The 26 T cell receptor beta chains below come from one sample, sequenced in a study of blood T cell dynamics during melanoma immunotherapy. Documented time point: week 3, after first cycle of checkpoint inhibitor. Method: immunoSEQ multiplex PCR; TCRdb's copy keeps in-frame clones and lacks some. The table has 11,000 or so clones, less than 90% seen once. Sample: blood, taken from a patient treated with checkpoint blockade. Receptor source: a human donor with melanoma.

CDR3: CASRSGGIDYGYTF. For the CDR3, the DNA is TGTGCCAGCAGATCAGGTGGTATAGACTATGGCTACACCTTC. This chain uses TRBV6-5 with TRBJ1-2, with D unclear. The CDR3 is made up of 14 amino acids. V was clipped by 6 bases and J by 3 bases, with 14 bases between them. CDR1 is MNHEY and CDR2 is SVGAGI in the germline V gene.

The rearrangement joins TRBV11-3 to TRBJ2-7; 9 bases align to TRBD1. From germline, CDR1 is SGHNT and CDR2 YENEEA. This CDR3 has 15 residues. Losses at the gene ends were 5 bases for V and 4 bases for J; bases not matched to a gene: 9. CDR3 coding DNA: TGTGCCAGCAGCCCTACCGGGACAGGGTATTACGAGCAGTACTTC. It translates to CASSPTGTGYYEQYF.

The chain links TRBV19 to TRBJ1-6, with TRBD1 matching over 10 bases. The CDR3 is 15 amino acids. Unmatched junction bases numbered 3, after V lost 1 base and J lost 9 bases. Germline V gene sequence: CDR1 LNHDA, CDR2 SQIVND (reference sequence). The CDR3 is CASSIGGTGASPLHF. CDR3 in DNA: TGTGCCAGTAGTATAGGGGGGACAGGGGCTTCACCCCTCCACTTT.

The table lists this clone with a count of one. This chain links TRBV5-4 with TRBJ2-5; a weak D match, TRBD1 (6 bases). Looked up from germline, CDR1 is SGHNT and CDR2 is YYREEE (reference sequence). The CDR3 consists of 13 residues. V lost 4 bases and J 5 bases, leaving 12 bases between the germline ends. The CDR3 region has the DNA TGTGCCAGCAGCGGCAGGGGATATGAGACCCAGTACTTC. This sequence encodes CASSGRGYETQYF.

V gene TRBV23-1 combines with J gene TRBJ1-1, with D perhaps TRBD1 (5 bases). TRBV23-1 is annotated as an ORF whose role is uncertain. Trimming took 0 bases from V and 4 from J, leaving 15 bases between them. The CDR3 covers 16 residues. The CDR3 sequence is CASSQSCKGRGTEAFF. Written as DNA, the CDR3 is TGCGCCAGCAGTCAATCCTGTAAAGGGAGGGGCACTGAAGCTTTCTTT.

The chain couples TRBV5-4 to TRBJ2-7, with D tentatively TRBD1 (6 bases). Germline V gene sequence: CDR1 SGHNT, CDR2 YYREEE (reference sequence). The CDR3 is 14 residues long. Trimming stripped 3 bases from V and 3 bases from J, with 13 bases between. The CDR3 sequence is CASSSPDRSYEQYF. Written as DNA, the CDR3 is TGTGCCAGCAGCTCACCGGACAGAAGCTACGAGCAGTACTTC.

By share of the sample, this clone is medium-sized (0.01 to 0.1%). This chain links TRBV7-2 with TRBJ2-2, with D unresolved. The CDR3 consists of 15 residues. The ends were cut back, 1 base at V and 4 bases at J, with 10 bases in the middle. The germline V gene encodes CDR1 SGHTA and CDR2 FQGNSA. In nucleotides, the CDR3 is TGTGCCAGCAGCTTAGGTTTGGGCATCACCGGGGAGCTGTTTTTT. This gives the protein CASSLGLGITGELFF. Looking up the rest from reference TRBV7-2 and TRBJ2-2 gives the full variable domain: GAGVSQSPSNKVTEKGKDVELRCDPISGHTALYWYRQSLGQGLEFLIYFQGNSAPDKSGLPSDRFSAERTGGSVSTLTIQRTQQEDSAVYLCASSLGLGITGELFFGEGSRLTVL.

J is TRBJ2-7 and V is TRBV19; D possibly corresponds to TRBD1 (6 bases). This CDR3 is built from 15 residues. V lost 5 bases and J lost 3, with 17 bases in between. Germline CDR1 and CDR2: LNHDA and SQIVND (reference sequence). The CDR3 region is CASSALPGEGYEQYF. DNA of the CDR3: TGTGCCAGTAGTGCCCTTCCAGGGGAAGGCTACGAGCAGTACTTC.

The chain couples TRBV27 to TRBJ2-2, with D perhaps assigned TRBD1 or TRBD2 (5 bases each). The CDR3 totals 16 residues. Germline V gene sequence: CDR1 MNHEY, CDR2 SMNVEV (reference sequence). V lost 7 bases to trimming and J lost 1 base, with 16 bases between them. The CDR3 coding sequence is TGTGCCAGCACCCCTACGGGACGGATGAACACCGGGGAGCTGTTTTTT. It is translated as CASTPTGRMNTGELFF.

V is TRBV9 and J is TRBJ2-1; D is unresolved. Trimming took 0 bases from V and 0 from J, leaving 13 bases between them. The germline V gene encodes CDR1 SGDLS and CDR2 YYNGEE. The CDR3 spans 17 residues. The DNA of the CDR3 is TGTGCCAGCAGCGTAGGCCCAGAATTGTACTCCTACAATGAGCAGTTCTTC. Translating it yields CASSVGPELYSYNEQFF.

The chain employs TRBV5-6 and TRBJ1-5, with D unresolved. CDR3 size: 14 residues. The ends were cut back, 1 base at V and 2 bases at J, with 7 bases in the middle. Germline CDR1 and CDR2: SGHDT and YYEEEE. The CDR3 is CASSLRARNQPQHF. The CDR3 DNA is TGTGCCAGCAGCTTGAGGGCTCGCAATCAGCCCCAGCATTTT.

The rearrangement joins TRBV28 to TRBJ1-1; possibly TRBD1 for D (5 bases). The CDR3 contains 14 residues. The germline V gene encodes CDR1 MDHEN and CDR2 SYDVKM. Between the trimmed V and J ends, which lost 2 bases and 0 bases, there was a span of 7 bases. The DNA for the CDR3 is TGTGCCAGCAGTTTAACAGGCATGAACACTGAAGCTTTCTTT. Its translation is CASSLTGMNTEAFF.

This chain links TRBV7-2 with TRBJ2-2; TRBD1 is a possible D gene (6 bases). The CDR3 spans 15 residues. The V gene's germline CDR1 is SGHTA and CDR2 FQGNSA. Trimming cost V 2 bases and J 0 bases, with 7 bases left between them. The CDR3 spells CASSLRTANTGELFF. For the CDR3, the DNA is TGTGCCAGCAGCTTACGGACAGCGAACACCGGGGAGCTGTTTTTT.

CDR3: CASRTLLGSASPLHF. The CDR3 bases are TGTGCCAGCAGAACTCTATTGGGTTCGGCCTCACCCCTCCACTTT. The J gene is TRBJ1-6, the V gene TRBV27; D not certain. Per the germline V gene, CDR1 is MNHEY and CDR2 is SMNVEV (reference sequence). Trimming took off 6 bases at V and 10 bases at J, with 19 bases between the two ends. The length of the CDR3 is 15 residues.

The rearrangement joins TRBV7-2 to TRBJ2-7, with D hard to call. Germline CDR1 is SGHTA and CDR2 is FQGNSA. The V end was cut by 1 base, the J end by 7 bases, with 8 bases between. This CDR3 comprises 12 residues. The CDR3 is CASSLGPGEQYF. CDR3 nucleotides: TGTGCCAGCAGCTTAGGTCCTGGGGAGCAGTACTTC.

The chain's CDR3 is CASSFGLSGATGELFF. Here the CDR3 DNA reads TGTGCCAGCAGCTTCGGTTTATCAGGGGCCACCGGGGAGCTGTTTTTT. V and J are TRBV7-6 and TRBJ2-2; the D gene is possibly TRBD1 (6 bases). Germline V gene lookup returns CDR1 SGHVS and CDR2 FNYEAQ. Trimming took off 3 bases at V and 4 bases at J, with 15 bases between the two ends. This CDR3 has 16 residues.

The V gene is TRBV10-2, the J gene TRBJ2-3; 9 nucleotides agree with TRBD2. The V segment lost 0 bases and the J segment 8 bases; nucleotides outside the gene matches: 6. The CDR3 totals 15 residues. Per germline, CDR1 WSHSY and CDR2 SAAADI. For the CDR3, the DNA is TGCGCCAGCAGTGAGTCGGCTAGCGGGGAGGGTACGCAGTATTTT. Its protein is CASSESASGEGTQYF.

The chain recombines TRBV19 with TRBJ1-5, with a possible D match to TRBD1 (6 bases). The CDR3 has 15 amino acids. Germline assignment: CDR1 LNHDA and CDR2 SQIVND (reference sequence). V dropped 6 bases and J dropped 0 bases, with 12 bases sitting between them. CDR3 DNA: TGTGCCAGTAGCGGACAGTACTATAGCAATCAGCCCCAGCATTTT. Translating gives CASSGQYYSNQPQHF.

This chain connects TRBV7-2 to TRBJ1-5; no reliable D call. Trimming shortened V by 0 bases and J by 4 bases, and 10 bases separated the two germline ends. There are 15 residues in the CDR3. Germline V lookup: CDR1 SGHTA, CDR2 FQGNSA. The CDR3 region is CASSLASADNQPQHF. The CDR3 DNA reads TGTGCCAGCAGCTTAGCGTCGGCGGATAATCAGCCCCAGCATTTT.

This chain connects TRBV6-1 to TRBJ2-1; 9 bases match TRBD2. V was clipped by 2 bases and J by 8 bases; unmatched bases: 7. The CDR3 length is 15 residues. Germline V gene data show CDR1 as MNHNS and CDR2 as SASEGT. The CDR3 coding sequence is TGTGCCAGCAGTGAAAGCAGCGGGGGGAGCGATGAGCAGTTCTTC. Its protein product is CASSESSGGSDEQFF.

This chain connects TRBV7-9 to TRBJ1-4; 8 bases line up with TRBD1. CDR3 length equals 16 residues. V was clipped by 1 base and J by 7 bases; unmatched bases: 8. CDR1 SEHNR and CDR2 FQNEAQ come from the germline V gene (reference sequence). The CDR3, as DNA: TGTGCCAGCAGCTTAGGGACAGGGTTTGGTGGTGAAAAACTGTTTTTT. As protein: CASSLGTGFGGEKLFF.

The chain carries TRBV2 and TRBJ1-2; D uncertain. Germline CDR1 reads SNHLY; CDR2 reads FYNNEI. V was pared by 4 bases and J by 0 bases, with 9 bases between. This CDR3 is built from 14 residues. CDR3 bases: TGTGCCAGCAGTGTCCAGGCCTCTAACTATGGCTACACCTTC. It is translated as CASSVQASNYGYTF.

The V gene is TRBV28, the J gene TRBJ1-2; possibly TRBD1 for D (6 bases). This CDR3 region has 13 residues. Trimming stripped 0 bases from V and 8 bases from J, with 10 bases between. Germline-derived CDR1 and CDR2 are MDHEN and SYDVKM. CDR3 protein: CASSLWDRDGYTF. DNA for the CDR3: TGTGCCAGCAGTTTATGGGACAGAGACGGCTACACCTTC.

This clone was counted once. This chain uses TRBV7-2 with TRBJ2-5, with TRBD2 identical over 7 bases. Germline V CDR1 and CDR2: SGHTA, FQGNSA. The CDR3 covers 14 residues. V was clipped by 5 bases and J by 5 bases; unmatched bases: 8. The DNA of the CDR3 is TGTGCCAGCAGCACCCCCACCGGGGGGGAGACCCAGTACTTC. Translated, it gives CASSTPTGGETQYF.

The J gene is TRBJ1-5, the V gene TRBV5-4; 9 positions match TRBD1. The CDR3 is 16 residues long. The V gene's germline CDR1 is SGHNT and CDR2 YYREEE (reference sequence). With V trimmed by 4 bases and J by 2 bases, 7 bases remained unmatched. In DNA, the CDR3 is TGTGCCAGCAGCCTATGGACAGGGGACGGCAATCAGCCCCAGCATTTT. Translated: CASSLWTGDGNQPQHF.

The chain couples TRBV19 to TRBJ1-5; 7 bases fit TRBD1. The V gene's germline CDR1 is LNHDA and CDR2 SQIVND (reference sequence). The CDR3 runs 15 residues. V was clipped by 5 bases and J by 2 bases; unmatched bases: 6. As DNA, the CDR3 is TGTGCCAGTAGTGTTTTTACAGGGGGCAATCAGCCCCAGCATTTT. Amino acids: CASSVFTGGNQPQHF.